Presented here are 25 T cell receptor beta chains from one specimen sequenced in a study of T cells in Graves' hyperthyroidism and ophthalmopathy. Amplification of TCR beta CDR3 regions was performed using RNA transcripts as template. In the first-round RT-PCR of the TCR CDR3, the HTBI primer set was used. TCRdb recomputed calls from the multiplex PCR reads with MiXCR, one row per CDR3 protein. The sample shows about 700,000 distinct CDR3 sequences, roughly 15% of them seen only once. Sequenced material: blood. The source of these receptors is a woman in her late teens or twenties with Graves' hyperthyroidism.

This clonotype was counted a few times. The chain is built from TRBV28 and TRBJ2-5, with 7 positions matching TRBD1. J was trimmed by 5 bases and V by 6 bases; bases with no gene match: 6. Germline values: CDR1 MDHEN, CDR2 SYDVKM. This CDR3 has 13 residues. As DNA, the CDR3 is TGTGCCAGCAGGAAACAGGGGCCGGAGACCCAGTACTTC. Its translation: CASRKQGPETQYF.

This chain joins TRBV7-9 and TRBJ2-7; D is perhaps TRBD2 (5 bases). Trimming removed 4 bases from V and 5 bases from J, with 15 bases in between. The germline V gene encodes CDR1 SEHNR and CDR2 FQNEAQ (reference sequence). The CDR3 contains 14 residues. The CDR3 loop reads CASSSKPGYDEQYF. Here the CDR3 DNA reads TGTGCCAGCAGCTCCAAACCGGGGTACGACGAGCAGTACTTC.

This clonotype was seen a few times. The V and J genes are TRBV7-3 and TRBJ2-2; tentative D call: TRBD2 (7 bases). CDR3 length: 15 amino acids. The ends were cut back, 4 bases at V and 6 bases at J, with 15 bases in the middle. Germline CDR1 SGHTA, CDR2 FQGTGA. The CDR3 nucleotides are TGTGCCAGCAGCTCGGAGGGGGGGACGGCCGGGGAGCTGTTTTTT. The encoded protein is CASSSEGGTAGELFF.

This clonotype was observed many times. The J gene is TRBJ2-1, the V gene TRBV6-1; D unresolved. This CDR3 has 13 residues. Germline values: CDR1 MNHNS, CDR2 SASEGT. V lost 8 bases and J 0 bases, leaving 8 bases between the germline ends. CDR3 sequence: CASSNSSYNEQFF. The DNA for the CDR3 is TGTGCCAGCTCCAACAGCTCCTACAATGAGCAGTTCTTC.

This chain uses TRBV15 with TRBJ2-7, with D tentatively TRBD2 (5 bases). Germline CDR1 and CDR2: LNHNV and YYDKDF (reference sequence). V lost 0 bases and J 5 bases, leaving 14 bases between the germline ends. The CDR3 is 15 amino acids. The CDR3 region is CATSRDTTSNDEQYF. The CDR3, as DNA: TGTGCCACCAGCAGAGATACAACTAGTAATGACGAGCAGTACTTC.

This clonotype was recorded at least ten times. CDR3 residues: CSAPRRGMDGEQYF. The CDR3, as DNA: TGCAGTGCCCCCCGCAGGGGGATGGACGGCGAGCAGTACTTC. The rearrangement joins TRBV20-1 to TRBJ2-7; 7 bases match TRBD1. This CDR3 comprises 14 residues. The V gene end was trimmed by 6 bases and the J gene end by 6 bases; junction bases not matched to a gene: 14. Germline loops: CDR1 DFQATT, CDR2 SNEGSKA (reference sequence).

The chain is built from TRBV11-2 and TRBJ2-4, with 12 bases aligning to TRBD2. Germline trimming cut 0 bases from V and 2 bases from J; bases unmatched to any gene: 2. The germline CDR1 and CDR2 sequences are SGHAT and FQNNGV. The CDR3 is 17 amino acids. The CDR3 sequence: CASSLEGLAGSKNIQYF. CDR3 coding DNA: TGTGCCAGCAGCTTAGAGGGACTAGCGGGCTCCAAAAACATTCAGTACTTC.

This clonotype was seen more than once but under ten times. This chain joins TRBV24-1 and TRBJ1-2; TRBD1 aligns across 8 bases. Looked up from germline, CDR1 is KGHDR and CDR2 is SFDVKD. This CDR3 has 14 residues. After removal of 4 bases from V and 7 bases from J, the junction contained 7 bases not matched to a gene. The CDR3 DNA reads TGTGCCACCAGTGACTCGACAGGGGAAAGTGGCTACACCTTC. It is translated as CATSDSTGESGYTF.

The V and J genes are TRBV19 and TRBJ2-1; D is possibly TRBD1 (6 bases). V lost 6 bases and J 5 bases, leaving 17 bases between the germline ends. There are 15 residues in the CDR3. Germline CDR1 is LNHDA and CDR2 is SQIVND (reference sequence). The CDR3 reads CASSPQGTQDNEQFF. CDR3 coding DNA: TGTGCCAGTAGCCCGCAGGGGACACAGGACAATGAGCAGTTCTTC.

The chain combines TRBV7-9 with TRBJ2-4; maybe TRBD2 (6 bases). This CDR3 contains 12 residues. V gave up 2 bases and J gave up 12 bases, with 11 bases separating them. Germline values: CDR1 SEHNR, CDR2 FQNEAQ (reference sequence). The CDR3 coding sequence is TGTGCCAGCAGCTTACAACGGGACTCTCAGTACTTC. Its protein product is CASSLQRDSQYF. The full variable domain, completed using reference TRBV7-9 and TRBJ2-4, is DTGVSQNPRHKITKRGQNVTFRCDPISEHNRLYWYRQTLGQGPEFLTYFQNEAQLEKSRLLSDRFSAERPKGSFSTLEIQRTEQGDSAMYLCASSLQRDSQYFGAGTRLSVL.

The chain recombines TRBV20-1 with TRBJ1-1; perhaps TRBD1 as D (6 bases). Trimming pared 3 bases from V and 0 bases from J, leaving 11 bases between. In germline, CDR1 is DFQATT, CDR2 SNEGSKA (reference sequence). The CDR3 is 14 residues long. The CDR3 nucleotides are TGCAGTGCTAGTGTAGGGGGTATGAACACTGAAGCTTTCTTT. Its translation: CSASVGGMNTEAFF.

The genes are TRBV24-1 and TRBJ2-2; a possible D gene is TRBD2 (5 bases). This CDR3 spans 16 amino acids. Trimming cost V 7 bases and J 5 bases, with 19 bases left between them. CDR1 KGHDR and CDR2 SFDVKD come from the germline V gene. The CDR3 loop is CATSVTEEGSTGELFF. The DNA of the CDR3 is TGTGCCACCAGCGTGACGGAGGAAGGTAGTACCGGGGAGCTGTTTTTT.

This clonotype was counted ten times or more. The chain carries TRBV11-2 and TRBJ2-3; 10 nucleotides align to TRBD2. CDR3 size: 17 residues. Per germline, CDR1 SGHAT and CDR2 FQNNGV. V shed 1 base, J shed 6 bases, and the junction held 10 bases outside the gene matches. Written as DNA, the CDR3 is TGTGCCAGCAGCTTAGGGACTAGCGGCCTACCCTACGATACGCAGTATTTT. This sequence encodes CASSLGTSGLPYDTQYF.

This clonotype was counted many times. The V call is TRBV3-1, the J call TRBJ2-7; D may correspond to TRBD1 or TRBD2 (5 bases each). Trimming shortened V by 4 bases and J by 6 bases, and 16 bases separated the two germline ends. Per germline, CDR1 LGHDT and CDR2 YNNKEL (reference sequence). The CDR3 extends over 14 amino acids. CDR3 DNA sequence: TGTGCCAGCAGCCCCGCCGGGACCGTCCTCGAGCAGTACTTC. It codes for CASSPAGTVLEQYF.

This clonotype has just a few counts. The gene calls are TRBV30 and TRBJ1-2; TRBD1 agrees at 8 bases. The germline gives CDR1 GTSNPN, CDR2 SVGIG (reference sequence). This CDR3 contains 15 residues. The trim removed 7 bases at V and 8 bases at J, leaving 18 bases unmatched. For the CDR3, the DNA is TGTGCCTTCGATATGTTAGGACAGGGCCCTACAGGCTACACCTTC. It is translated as CAFDMLGQGPTGYTF.

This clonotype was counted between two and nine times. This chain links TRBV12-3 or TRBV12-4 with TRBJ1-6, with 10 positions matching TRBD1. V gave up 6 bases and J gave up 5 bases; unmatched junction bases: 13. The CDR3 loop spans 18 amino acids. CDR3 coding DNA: TGTGCCAGCAGCCAAGGGACAGGGGTAAAACCCGATAATTCACCCCTCCACTTT. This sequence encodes CASSQGTGVKPDNSPLHF.

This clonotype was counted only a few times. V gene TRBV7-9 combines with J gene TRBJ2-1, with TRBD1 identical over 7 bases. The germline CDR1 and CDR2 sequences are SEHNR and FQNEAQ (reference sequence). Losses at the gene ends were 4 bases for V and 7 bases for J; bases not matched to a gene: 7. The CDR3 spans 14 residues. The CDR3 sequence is CASSSGQNRNEQFF. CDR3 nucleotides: TGTGCCAGCAGCTCGGGACAGAACAGGAATGAGCAGTTCTTC.

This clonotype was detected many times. CDR3 sequence: CASSFLWGDEQFF. Here the CDR3 DNA reads TGTGCCAGCAGTTTTCTGTGGGGCGATGAGCAGTTCTTC. The chain employs TRBV12-3 or TRBV12-4 and TRBJ2-1; D is possibly TRBD1 (5 bases). The CDR3 runs 13 residues. Deletions cut 3 bases from V and 8 bases from J, with 11 bases between.

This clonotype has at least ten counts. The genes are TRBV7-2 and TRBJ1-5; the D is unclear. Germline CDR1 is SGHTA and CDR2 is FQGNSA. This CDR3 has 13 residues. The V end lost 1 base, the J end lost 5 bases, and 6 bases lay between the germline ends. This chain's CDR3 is CASSLVRDQPQHF. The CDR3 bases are TGTGCCAGCAGCTTAGTCCGGGATCAGCCCCAGCATTTT.

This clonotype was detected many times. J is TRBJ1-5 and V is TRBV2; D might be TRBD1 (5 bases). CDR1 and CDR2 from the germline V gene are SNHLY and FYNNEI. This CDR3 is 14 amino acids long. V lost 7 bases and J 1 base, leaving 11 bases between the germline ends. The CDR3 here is CASTGARSNQPQHF. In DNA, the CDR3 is TGTGCCAGCACTGGGGCACGGAGCAATCAGCCCCAGCATTTT.

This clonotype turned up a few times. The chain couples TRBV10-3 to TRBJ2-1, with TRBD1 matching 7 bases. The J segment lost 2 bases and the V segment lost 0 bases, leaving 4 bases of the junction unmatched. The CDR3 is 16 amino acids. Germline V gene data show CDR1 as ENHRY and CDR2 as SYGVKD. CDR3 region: CAISESWQGAYNEQFF. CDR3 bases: TGTGCCATCAGTGAGTCGTGGCAGGGGGCCTACAATGAGCAGTTCTTC.

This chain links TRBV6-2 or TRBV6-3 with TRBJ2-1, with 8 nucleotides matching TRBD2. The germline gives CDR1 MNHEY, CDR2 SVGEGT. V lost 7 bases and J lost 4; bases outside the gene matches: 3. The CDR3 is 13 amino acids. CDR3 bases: TGTGCCAGCATCGGGGGGGGATACAATGAGCAGTTCTTC. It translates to CASIGGGYNEQFF.

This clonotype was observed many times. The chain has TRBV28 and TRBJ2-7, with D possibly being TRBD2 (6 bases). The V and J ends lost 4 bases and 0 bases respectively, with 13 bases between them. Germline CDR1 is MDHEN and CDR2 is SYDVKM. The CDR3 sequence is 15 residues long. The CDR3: CASSYALGGSYEQYF. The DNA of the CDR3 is TGTGCCAGCAGTTACGCCTTGGGGGGCTCCTACGAGCAGTACTTC.

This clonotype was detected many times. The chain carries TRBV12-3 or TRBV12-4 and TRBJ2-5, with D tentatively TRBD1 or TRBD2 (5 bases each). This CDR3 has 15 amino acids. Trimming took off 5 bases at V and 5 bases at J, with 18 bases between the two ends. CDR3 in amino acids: CASSPRQSQRETQYF. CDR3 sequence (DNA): TGTGCCAGCAGTCCAAGACAGTCCCAGCGGGAGACCCAGTACTTC.

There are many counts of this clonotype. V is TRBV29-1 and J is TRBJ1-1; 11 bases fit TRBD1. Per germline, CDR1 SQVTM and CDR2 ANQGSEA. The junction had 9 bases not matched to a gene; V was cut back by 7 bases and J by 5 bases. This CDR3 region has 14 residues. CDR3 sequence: CSGRTGGAGTEAFF. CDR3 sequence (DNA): TGCAGCGGCCGGACAGGGGGCGCTGGGACTGAAGCTTTCTTT.